This T cell receptor (beta chain) was sequenced in a study of control samples from healthy donors and cancer patients. CDR3 length: 17 residues. The germline V gene encodes CDR1 MNHEY and CDR2 SMNVEV (reference sequence). V shed 2 bases and J 7 bases; nucleotides not matched to a gene: 14. The method was immunoSEQ multiplex PCR; TCRdb's version includes in-frame clones alone and lacks a portion of them. The table shows roughly 43,000 clones, with approximately 94% occurring only once. This rearrangement joins TRBV27 to TRBJ2-7, with 10 bases lining up with TRBD2. This sequence was found in a man in his 60s in good health. The sample taken for sequencing was blood. The CDR3 bases are TGTGCCAGCAGTTTACCCCTCACTAGCGGGAACGACTGGGAGCAGTACTTC. This codes for CASSLPLTSGNDWEQYF.